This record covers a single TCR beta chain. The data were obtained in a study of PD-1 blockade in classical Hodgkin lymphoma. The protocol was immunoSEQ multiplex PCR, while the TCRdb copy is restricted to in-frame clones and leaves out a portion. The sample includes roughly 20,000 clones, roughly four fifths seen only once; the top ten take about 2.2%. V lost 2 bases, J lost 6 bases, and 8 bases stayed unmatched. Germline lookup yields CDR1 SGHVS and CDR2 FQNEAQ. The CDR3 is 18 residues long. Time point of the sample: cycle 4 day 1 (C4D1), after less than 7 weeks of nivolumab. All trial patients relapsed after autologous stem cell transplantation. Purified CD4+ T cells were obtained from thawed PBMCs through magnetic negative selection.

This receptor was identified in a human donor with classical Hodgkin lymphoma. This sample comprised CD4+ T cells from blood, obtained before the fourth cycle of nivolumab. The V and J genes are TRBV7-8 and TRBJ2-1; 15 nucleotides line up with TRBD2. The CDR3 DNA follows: TGTGCCAGCAGCTTACCAAGGACTAGCGGGGGGGTTTCCAATGAGCAGTTCTTC. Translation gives CASSLPRTSGGVSNEQFF.